Below are 2 T cell receptor beta chains sequenced from a single sample in a study of technical replicates of blood from a few donors (dated by TCRdb to about 2017). Preparation of the library involved the immunoSEQ multiplex PCR assay. In its TCRdb copy, this immuneACCESS table keeps in-frame sequences only and misses some clones. Where compared with another copy, unresolved V genes explain less than half of these, and the others have no known cause. For this sample the table gives about 89,000 clones, of which approximately 94% were detected only once. The ten top clones hold 0.2% to 0.25% of the sample. The sequenced sample consisted of T cells isolated from PBMCs. The receptors were sampled from a human donor in good health.

V is TRBV28 and J is TRBJ2-7; 9 bases line up with TRBD1. Trimming removed 5 bases from V and 6 bases from J; junction bases left unmatched: 11. Germline loops: CDR1 MDHEN, CDR2 SYDVKM. This CDR3 spans 15 amino acids. CDR3 DNA: TGTGCCAGCAGTCCGGACAGGGGTATATTAGCCGAGCAGTACTTC. Protein sequence: CASSPDRGILAEQYF.

The rearrangement uses TRBV4-1 and TRBJ2-4; 8 nucleotides agree with TRBD1. V dropped 4 bases and J dropped 6; count of bases not matched to a gene: 5. CDR1 is MGHRA, CDR2 YSYEKL, per germline. This CDR3 region has 14 residues. In DNA, the CDR3 is TGCGCCAGCAGCCGCGGACAGGGTAGAAACATTCAGTACTTC. As protein: CASSRGQGRNIQYF.